A single sample is the source of the 5 T cell receptor beta chains below, sequenced in a study of cytomegalovirus exposure and HLA in healthy donors. PCR was performed using 60 Vbeta and 13 Jbeta primers. This table comes from immunoSEQ multiplex PCR, and its TCRdb copy is limited to in-frame clones, with some not included. Among about 170,000 clones, roughly 79% were seen once, and the ten largest hold approximately 2.1%. Sample: PBMCs. The receptor source for this set is a woman in her twenties or thirties in good health and CMV-seropositive.

V gene TRBV4-3 combines with J gene TRBJ1-1; TRBD1 matches 8 bases. This CDR3 has 14 amino acids. Germline V lookup: CDR1 LGHNA, CDR2 YSLEER. J gave up 2 bases and V 3 bases, and 2 bases lay outside the gene matches. As DNA, the CDR3 is TGCGCCAGCAGCCAGGACAGGGAAAACACTGAAGCTTTCTTT. Protein product: CASSQDRENTEAFF.

The V call is TRBV21-1, the J call TRBJ2-1; the table's D call TRBD2 went unverified against the DNA. TRBV21-1 is classified as a pseudogene. There are 19 residues in the CDR3. CDR3 sequence: CASINKTSGGPSSYNEQFF. The CDR3, as DNA: TGTGCCAGCATCAACAAGACTAGCGGGGGCCCGAGCTCCTACAATGAGCAGTTCTTC.

This chain's CDR3 is CAWSRGQGKSQPQHF. CDR3 sequence (DNA): TGTGCCTGGAGTCGCGGACAGGGGAAAAGTCAGCCCCAGCATTTT. The chain uses TRBV30 and TRBJ1-5; the match to TRBD1 covers 9 bases. Germline CDR1 GTSNPN, CDR2 SVGIG (reference sequence). The V gene end was trimmed by 2 bases and the J gene end by 6 bases; junction bases not matched to a gene: 8. This CDR3 contains 15 residues.

This chain connects TRBV18 to TRBJ2-4; 11 nucleotides agree with TRBD1. The CDR3 has 17 amino acids. The V gene end was trimmed by 6 bases and the J gene end by 3 bases; junction bases not matched to a gene: 10. The germline V gene has CDR1 KGHSH and CDR2 LQKENI. The CDR3, as DNA: TGTGCCAGCTCGCGACCGGACAGGGGGCTAGTCAAAAACATTCAGTACTTC. Its protein is CASSRPDRGLVKNIQYF.

The V call is TRBV4-3, the J call TRBJ2-7, with TRBD2 matching over 11 bases. This CDR3 is built from 14 residues. Unmatched junction bases numbered 2, after V lost 4 bases and J lost 3 bases. Germline loops: CDR1 LGHNA, CDR2 YSLEER. For the CDR3, the DNA is TGCGCCAGCAGCCGGACTAGCGGGTACTACGAGCAGTACTTC. Its protein is CASSRTSGYYEQYF.